This TCR beta chain was captured in a study of T-cell reconstitution after alpha-beta-depleted transplantation in children. General study findings and limits: Alpha-beta T cells about two months after transplant reportedly derived from several hundred expanded graft clones.

This CDR3 is built from 16 residues. CDR1 and CDR2 from the germline V gene are KGHDR and SFDVKD. The V end was cut by 4 bases, the J end by 5 bases, with 17 bases between. The authors prepared the TCRbeta library with unique molecular identifiers. A single record per CDR3 protein comes from TCRdb applying MiXCR to the PCR reads. The sample includes about 1,000,000 distinct CDR3 sequences, about 29% of them seen just once. Turning to this clonotype: As yet, its antigen is unknown.

The receptor comes from a boy in the first two years of life who had a stem cell transplant for SCID, so the T cells may come from the graft donor. Sample: PBMCs, mostly from graft donor cells, taken 360 days after TCRalphabeta/CD19-depleted stem cell transplant. V and J are TRBV24-1 and TRBJ2-1; D gene ambiguous. The CDR3 coding sequence is TGTGCCACCAGTGACCCCAGTATCGGTAAGGACAATGAGCAGTTCTTC. As protein: CATSDPSIGKDNEQFF.